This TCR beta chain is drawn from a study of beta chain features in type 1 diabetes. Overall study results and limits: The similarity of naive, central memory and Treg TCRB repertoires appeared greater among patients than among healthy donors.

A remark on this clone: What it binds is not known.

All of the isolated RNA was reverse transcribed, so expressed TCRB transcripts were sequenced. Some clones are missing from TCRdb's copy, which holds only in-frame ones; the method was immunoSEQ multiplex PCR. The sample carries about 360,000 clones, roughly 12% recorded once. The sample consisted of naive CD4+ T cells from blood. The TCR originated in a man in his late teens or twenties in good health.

CDR3 amino acids: CASSLGPQNQPQHF. In nucleotides, the CDR3 is TGTGCCAGCAGCTTGGGCCCACAGAATCAGCCCCAGCATTTT. The rearrangement joins TRBV5-4 to TRBJ1-5; D call uncertain. V gave up 0 bases and J gave up 4 bases, with 8 bases separating them. This CDR3 has 14 amino acids. Germline V lookup: CDR1 SGHNT, CDR2 YYREEE (reference sequence).